The table lists the clone carrying this T cell receptor beta chain with a few counts. Its specificity is not known. V gave up 5 bases and J gave up 6 bases; unmatched junction bases: 5. Per the germline V gene, CDR1 is MNHEY and CDR2 is SVGAGI. This CDR3 is built from 13 residues. This specimen comes from a study of T cells after posttransplantation cyclophosphamide. Study-level findings and limits: Donor-recipient repertoire similarity was low at 1-2 months, rising over year one. TRB overlap between skin or GI tissue T cells and blood was limited.

Using immunoSEQ multiplex PCR, the repertoire was profiled, and TCRdb retains in-frame clones only, with some absent. The sample shows some 50,000 clones, none of them appearing just once. The rearrangement links TRBV6-5 to TRBJ1-1; TRBD1 aligns across 8 bases. The sequence was obtained from a man in his forties or fifties in good health, CMV-negative, and a related stem cell transplant donor. Sequences were obtained from PBMCs. The CDR3 loop reads CASSEDRDAEAFF. The CDR3 DNA is TGTGCCAGCAGTGAGGACAGGGATGCTGAAGCTTTCTTT.